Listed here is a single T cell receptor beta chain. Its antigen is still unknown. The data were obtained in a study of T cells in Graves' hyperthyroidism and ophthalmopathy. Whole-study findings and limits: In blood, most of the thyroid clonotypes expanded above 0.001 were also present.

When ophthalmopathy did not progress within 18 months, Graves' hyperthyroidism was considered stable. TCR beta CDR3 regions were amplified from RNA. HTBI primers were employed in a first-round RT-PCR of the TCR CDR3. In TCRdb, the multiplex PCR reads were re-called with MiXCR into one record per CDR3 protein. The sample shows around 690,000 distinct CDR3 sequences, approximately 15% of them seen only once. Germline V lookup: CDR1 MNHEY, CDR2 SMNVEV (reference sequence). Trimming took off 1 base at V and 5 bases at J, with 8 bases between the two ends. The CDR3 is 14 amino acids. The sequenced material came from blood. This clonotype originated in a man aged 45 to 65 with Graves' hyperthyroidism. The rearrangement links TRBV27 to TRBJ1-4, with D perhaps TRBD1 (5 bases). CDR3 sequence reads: CASSLWQGNEKLFF. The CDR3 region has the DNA TGTGCCAGCAGTTTATGGCAGGGAAATGAAAAACTGTTTTTT.